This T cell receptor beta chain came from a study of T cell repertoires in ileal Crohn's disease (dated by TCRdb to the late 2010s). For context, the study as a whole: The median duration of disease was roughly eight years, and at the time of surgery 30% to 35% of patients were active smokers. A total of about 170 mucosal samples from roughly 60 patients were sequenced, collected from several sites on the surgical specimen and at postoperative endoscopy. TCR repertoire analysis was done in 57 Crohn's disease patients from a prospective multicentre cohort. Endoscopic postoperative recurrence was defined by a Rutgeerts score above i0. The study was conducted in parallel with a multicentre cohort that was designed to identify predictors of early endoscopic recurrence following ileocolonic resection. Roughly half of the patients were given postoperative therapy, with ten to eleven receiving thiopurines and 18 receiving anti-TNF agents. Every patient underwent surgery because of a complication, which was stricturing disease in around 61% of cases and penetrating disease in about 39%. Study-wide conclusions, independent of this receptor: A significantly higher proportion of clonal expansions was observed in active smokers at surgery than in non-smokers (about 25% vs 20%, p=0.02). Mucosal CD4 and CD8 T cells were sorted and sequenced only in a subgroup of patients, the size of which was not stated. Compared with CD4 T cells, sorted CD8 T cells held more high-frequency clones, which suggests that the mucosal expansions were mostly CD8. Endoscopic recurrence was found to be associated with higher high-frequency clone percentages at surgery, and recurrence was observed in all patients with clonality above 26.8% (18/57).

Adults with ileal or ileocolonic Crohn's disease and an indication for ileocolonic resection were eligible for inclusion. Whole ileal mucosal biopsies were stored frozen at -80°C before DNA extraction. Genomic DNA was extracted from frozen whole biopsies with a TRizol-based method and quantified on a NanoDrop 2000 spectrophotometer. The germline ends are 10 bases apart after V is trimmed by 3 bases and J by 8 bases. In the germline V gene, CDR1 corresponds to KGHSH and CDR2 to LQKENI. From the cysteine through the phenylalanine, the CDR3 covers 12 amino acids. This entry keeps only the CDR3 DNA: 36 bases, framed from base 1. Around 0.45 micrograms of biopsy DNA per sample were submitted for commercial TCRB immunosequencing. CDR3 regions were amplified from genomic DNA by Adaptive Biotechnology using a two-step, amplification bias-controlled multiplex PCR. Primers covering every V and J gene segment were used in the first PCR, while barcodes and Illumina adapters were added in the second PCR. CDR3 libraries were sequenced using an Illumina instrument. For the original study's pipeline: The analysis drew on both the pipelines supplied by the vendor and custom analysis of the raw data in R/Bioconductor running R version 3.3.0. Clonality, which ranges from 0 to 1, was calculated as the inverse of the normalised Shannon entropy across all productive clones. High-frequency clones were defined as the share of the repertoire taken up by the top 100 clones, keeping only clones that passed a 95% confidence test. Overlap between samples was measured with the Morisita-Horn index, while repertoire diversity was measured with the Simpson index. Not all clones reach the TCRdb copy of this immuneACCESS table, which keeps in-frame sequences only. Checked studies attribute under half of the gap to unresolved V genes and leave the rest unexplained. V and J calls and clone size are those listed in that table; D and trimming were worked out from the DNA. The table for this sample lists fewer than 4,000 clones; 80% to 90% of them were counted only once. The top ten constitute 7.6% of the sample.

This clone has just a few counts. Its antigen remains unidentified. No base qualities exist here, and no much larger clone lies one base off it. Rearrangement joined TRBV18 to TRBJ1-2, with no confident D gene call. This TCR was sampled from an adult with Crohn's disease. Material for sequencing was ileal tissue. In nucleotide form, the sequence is TGTGCCAGCTCACCTGCGGAATGGGGCTACACCTTC. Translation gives CASSPAEWGYTF.